The 18 T cell receptor beta chains in this list originate from one sample, sequenced in a study of blood T cell repertoires in COVID-19. TCRdb's table, derived via immunoSEQ multiplex PCR, lists solely in-frame clones and lacks some. The sample includes about 180,000 clones, 75% to 80% of them seen just once. The sample taken for sequencing was peripheral blood. These receptors all come from a woman aged 70 to 79 with acute or convalescent COVID-19.

J is TRBJ2-1 and V is TRBV24-1, with D possibly TRBD2 on 5 matching bases. The CDR3 loop spans 15 amino acids. V shed 12 bases and J shed 0 bases, with 17 bases lying between them. Germline values: CDR1 KGHDR, CDR2 SFDVKD. The CDR3 loop reads CAPSRGSASYNEQFF. The CDR3 DNA reads TGTGCCCCCTCTCGGGGTAGTGCCTCCTACAATGAGCAGTTCTTC.

The chain combines TRBV24-1 with TRBJ2-2; tentative D call: TRBD2 (5 bases). Per the germline V gene, CDR1 is KGHDR and CDR2 is SFDVKD. The length of the CDR3 is 13 residues. V was cut by 5 bases and J by 8 bases, with 11 bases left in between. The CDR3 region has the DNA TGTGCCACCAGTGGGAGCCGGGGTGGGGAGCTGTTTTTT. Translated, it gives CATSGSRGGELFF.

The gene calls are TRBV3-1 (or the pseudogene TRBV3-2) and TRBJ1-1; D is possibly TRBD1 (5 bases). The V gene lost 2 bases and the J gene lost 5 bases, with 6 bases spanning the gap. Germline V CDR1 and CDR2: LGHDT, YNNKEL (reference sequence). CDR3 length: 12 residues. CDR3 nucleotide sequence: TGTGCCAGCAGCCAAAGGGGAACTGAAGCTTTCTTT. Its protein is CASSQRGTEAFF.

This chain links TRBV20-1 with TRBJ2-6; unclear D gene. Germline V gives CDR1 DFQATT, CDR2 SNEGSKA (reference sequence). The germline V and J ends were trimmed by 3 bases and 1 base, with 7 bases remaining between them. The CDR3 runs to 14 residues. The CDR3 protein is CSASPVSGANVLTF. The CDR3 nucleotides are TGCAGTGCTAGTCCAGTGTCTGGGGCCAACGTCCTGACTTTC.

V gene TRBV7-8 combines with J gene TRBJ1-2; D might be TRBD1 (5 bases). The CDR3 consists of 13 residues. Trimming pared 5 bases from V and 10 bases from J, leaving 17 bases between. CDR1 is SGHVS, CDR2 FQNEAQ, per germline. In DNA form, the CDR3 reads TGTGCCAGCAGCCTGGATGGGGCCTCCTTCTACACCTTC. As protein: CASSLDGASFYTF.

The genes are TRBV9 and TRBJ2-3; D is possibly TRBD1 (6 bases). Trimming removed 6 bases at V and 0 bases at J, with 17 bases between. This CDR3 has 16 amino acids. Germline V gene lookup returns CDR1 SGDLS and CDR2 YYNGEE. The CDR3 spells CASTLSSDSSTDTQYF. The CDR3 bases are TGTGCCAGCACACTTTCCTCGGACAGTAGCACAGATACGCAGTATTTT.

The chain joins TRBV6-5 to TRBJ2-3; 10 bases line up with TRBD2. CDR3 size: 15 residues. V dropped 8 bases and J dropped 4; count of bases not matched to a gene: 9. Looked up from germline, CDR1 is MNHEY and CDR2 is SVGAGI. Written as DNA, the CDR3 is TGTGCCAGCCAGATAGCGGGAGGTATCCCAGATACGCAGTATTTT. It yields the protein CASQIAGGIPDTQYF.

V is TRBV19 and J is TRBJ2-3, with a tentative D call TRBD1 (6 bases). The germline V gene encodes CDR1 LNHDA and CDR2 SQIVND (reference sequence). V lost 0 bases and J 3 bases, leaving 10 bases between the germline ends. The CDR3 consists of 15 residues. The DNA for the CDR3 is TGTGCCAGTAGTATAGAACAGGGCCCTACAGATACGCAGTATTTT. Protein sequence: CASSIEQGPTDTQYF.

This chain connects TRBV7-2 to TRBJ2-2, with 11 bases that match TRBD1. In germline, CDR1 is SGHTA, CDR2 FQGNSA. V was pared by 3 bases and J by 4 bases, with 4 bases of the junction left unmatched. The CDR3 is 16 residues long. DNA of the CDR3: TGTGCCAGCAGCTTGGGGGGACAGGGGGGCACCGGGGAGCTGTTTTTT. Its protein is CASSLGGQGGTGELFF.

The V gene is TRBV5-6, the J gene TRBJ1-6; the D gene is possibly TRBD1 (5 bases). Germline V CDR1 and CDR2: SGHDT, YYEEEE. The CDR3 extends over 15 amino acids. The ends were cut back, 3 bases at V and 7 bases at J, with 14 bases in the middle. For the CDR3, the DNA is TGTGCCAGCAGCTCGTTGACAAAGGGGAATTCACCCCTCCACTTT. Protein sequence: CASSSLTKGNSPLHF.

The V call is TRBV2, the J call TRBJ2-1; possible D gene TRBD1, 6 bases. V dropped 4 bases and J dropped 7 bases, with 11 bases sitting between them. The CDR3 is made up of 13 amino acids. Germline V lookup: CDR1 SNHLY, CDR2 FYNNEI. For the CDR3, the DNA is TGTGCCAGCAGTGGGAGACAGGCGAATGAGCAGTTCTTC. Its translation is CASSGRQANEQFF.

J is TRBJ1-2 and V is TRBV28; 7 positions match TRBD1. Germline V gene data show CDR1 as MDHEN and CDR2 as SYDVKM. This CDR3 contains 13 residues. With 6 bases clipped from V and 6 bases from J, the junction kept 7 bases outside the gene matches. CDR3 region: CASRVNRGNGYTF. CDR3 in DNA: TGTGCCAGCAGGGTAAACAGGGGAAATGGCTACACCTTC.

The rearrangement links TRBV30 to TRBJ2-5, with D perhaps matching TRBD1 (5 bases). Trimming stripped 0 bases from V and 5 bases from J, with 16 bases between. The CDR3 spans 15 residues. Germline assignment: CDR1 GTSNPN and CDR2 SVGIG (reference sequence). The CDR3 reads CAWSVLLGVGETQYF. The DNA of the CDR3 is TGTGCCTGGAGTGTACTATTAGGGGTGGGGGAGACCCAGTACTTC.

The chain couples TRBV3-1 (or the pseudogene TRBV3-2) to TRBJ1-1, with D perhaps TRBD1 (5 bases). Trimming cost V 1 base and J 1 base, with 7 bases left between them. Germline CDR1 LGHDT, CDR2 YNNKEL (reference sequence). CDR3 length: 14 amino acids. The CDR3 DNA is TGTGCCAGCAGCCAAGTCGGGGGGAACACTGAAGCTTTCTTT. It encodes CASSQVGGNTEAFF.

This rearrangement joins TRBV9 to TRBJ1-4; D may be TRBD1 (6 bases). With 3 bases removed from V and 8 bases from J, the gap between germline ends came to 14 bases. The CDR3 covers 14 residues. CDR1 is SGDLS, CDR2 YYNGEE, per germline. The CDR3 region has the DNA TGTGCCAGCAGCGCCAAGACAGGCGGGGAAAAACTGTTTTTT. Its protein product is CASSAKTGGEKLFF.

The CDR3 here is CASSPQAGAAETQYF. CDR3 in DNA: TGTGCCAGCAGCCCACAAGCGGGAGCGGCTGAGACCCAGTACTTC. The chain links TRBV5-4 to TRBJ2-5; the match to TRBD2 covers 8 bases. Per germline, CDR1 SGHNT and CDR2 YYREEE (reference sequence). V dropped 4 bases and J dropped 5; count of bases not matched to a gene: 10. The CDR3 sequence is 15 residues long.

This clone was recorded once. The chain is built from TRBV11-3 and TRBJ2-1, with 9 bases aligning to TRBD1. Germline loops: CDR1 SGHNT, CDR2 YENEEA. The CDR3 spans 14 residues. V dropped 5 bases and J dropped 7; count of bases not matched to a gene: 6. The CDR3 region is CASSETGGLNEQFF. Here the CDR3 DNA reads TGTGCCAGCAGCGAGACAGGGGGGTTGAATGAGCAGTTCTTC.

The J gene is TRBJ2-6, the V gene TRBV19; TRBD1 is a possible D gene (6 bases). This CDR3 is 15 amino acids long. From germline, CDR1 is LNHDA and CDR2 SQIVND (reference sequence). Trimming stripped 3 bases from V and 4 bases from J, with 10 bases between. CDR3 sequence: CASSMGHPGANVLTF. CDR3 DNA: TGTGCCAGTAGTATGGGACACCCCGGGGCCAACGTCCTGACTTTC.